The clone carrying this TCR beta chain was counted many times. Its cognate antigen is unknown. The sample comes from a study of response to subunit inactivated influenza vaccine. Regarding the study as a whole: A suggestion made by the authors is that each seasonal influenza vaccination recruits few new T cells.

Using its own MiXCR run on the RT-PCR reads, TCRdb lists one record per CDR3 protein. In the table there are 610,000 or so distinct CDR3 sequences, roughly 15% of which are singletons. This CDR3 is built from 14 residues. Trimming stripped 3 bases from V and 2 bases from J, with 13 bases between. Germline loops: CDR1 DFQATT, CDR2 SNEGSKA (reference sequence). The V call is TRBV20-1, the J call TRBJ2-5; no reliable D call. This sample comprised PBMCs from blood, obtained about 11 days after vaccination. The clonotype was recovered from a man aged 50-60 years who received an inactivated influenza vaccine. CDR3 coding DNA: TGCAGTGCTAGTGCAAGTGGGATTCAAGAGACCCAGTACTTC. As protein: CSASASGIQETQYF.